A selection of T cell receptor beta chains follows, all from one sample in a study of CD8+ T cells in alopecia areata. The data were produced by immunoSEQ multiplex PCR, yet TCRdb's version contains in-frame clones alone and is incomplete. The sample consists of 200,000 to 250,000 clones, more than 30% of them appearing once. Sequences were derived from CD4+ T cells sorted from blood, sampled between weeks 30 and 35, from a patient treated with tofacitinib. The receptors stem from a human donor with alopecia areata. The CDR3 runs from the conserved cysteine through the conserved F or W. D genes are given only for firm matches. Expanded clones are given a class, and other clones once, few, many or no size at all.

>TRBV15|NA|TRBJ2-7|TRBD2
CATSRGWTSGTYEQYF
TGTGCCACCAGCAGAGGTTGGACTAGCGGGACCTACGAGCAGTACTTC
>TRBV12-2|NA|TRBJ1-5|NA
CASRLRQNNQPQHF
TGTGCAAGTCGCTTAAGGCAAAACAATCAGCCCCAGCATTTT
>TRBV5-6|few|TRBJ1-2|NA
CASSPRGDSTQPTF
TGTGCCAGCAGCCCACGGGGGGATTCCACCCAACCGACCTTC
>TRBV6-6|NA|TRBJ1-1|TRBD1
CASSEGQGRTEAFF
TGTGCCAGCAGCGAAGGACAGGGGAGAACTGAAGCTTTCTTT
>TRBV7-2|few|TRBJ2-7|TRBD2
CASSSRTSVTYEQYF
TGTGCCAGCAGCTCGCGGACTAGCGTAACCTACGAGCAGTACTTC
>TRBV30|NA|TRBJ1-5|TRBD1
CAWTLGQSNQPQHF
TGTGCCTGGACCCTGGGACAGAGCAATCAGCCCCAGCATTTT
>TRBV15|NA|TRBJ2-5|TRBD1
CATSRGGQGAETQYF
TGTGCCACCAGCCGAGGCGGACAGGGGGCAGAGACCCAGTACTTC
>TRBV29-1|few|TRBJ1-4|NA
CSVEVRQANEKLFF
TGCAGCGTTGAAGTGCGACAGGCGAATGAAAAACTGTTTTTT
>TRBV5-1|NA|TRBJ1-4|NA
CASSPSRDDKLFF
TGCGCCAGCAGCCCATCACGGGACGATAAACTGTTTTTT
>TRBV30|few|TRBJ2-5|NA
CAWRGLQETQYF
TGTGCCTGGCGGGGTCTCCAAGAGACCCAGTACTTC